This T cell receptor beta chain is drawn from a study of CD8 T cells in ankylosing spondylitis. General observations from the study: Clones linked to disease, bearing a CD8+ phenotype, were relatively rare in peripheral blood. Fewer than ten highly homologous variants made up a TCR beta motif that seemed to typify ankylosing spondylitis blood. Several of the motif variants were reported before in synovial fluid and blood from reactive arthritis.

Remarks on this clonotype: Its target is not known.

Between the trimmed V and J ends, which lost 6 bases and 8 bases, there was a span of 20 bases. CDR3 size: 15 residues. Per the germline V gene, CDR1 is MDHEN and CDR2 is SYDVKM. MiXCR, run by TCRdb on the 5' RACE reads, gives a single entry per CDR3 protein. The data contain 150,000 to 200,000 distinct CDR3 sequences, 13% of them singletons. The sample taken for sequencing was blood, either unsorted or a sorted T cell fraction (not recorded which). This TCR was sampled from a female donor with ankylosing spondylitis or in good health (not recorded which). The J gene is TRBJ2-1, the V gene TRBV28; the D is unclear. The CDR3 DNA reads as TGTGCCAGCAGCCGGTCGTCCGGACGAATGGATGAGCAGTTCTTC. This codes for CASSRSSGRMDEQFF. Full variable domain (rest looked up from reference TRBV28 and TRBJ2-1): DVKVTQSSRYLVKRTGEKVFLECVQDMDHENMFWYRQDPGLGLRLIYFSYDVKMKEKGDIPEGYSVSREKKERFSLILESASTNQTSMYLCASSRSSGRMDEQFFGPGTRLTVL.